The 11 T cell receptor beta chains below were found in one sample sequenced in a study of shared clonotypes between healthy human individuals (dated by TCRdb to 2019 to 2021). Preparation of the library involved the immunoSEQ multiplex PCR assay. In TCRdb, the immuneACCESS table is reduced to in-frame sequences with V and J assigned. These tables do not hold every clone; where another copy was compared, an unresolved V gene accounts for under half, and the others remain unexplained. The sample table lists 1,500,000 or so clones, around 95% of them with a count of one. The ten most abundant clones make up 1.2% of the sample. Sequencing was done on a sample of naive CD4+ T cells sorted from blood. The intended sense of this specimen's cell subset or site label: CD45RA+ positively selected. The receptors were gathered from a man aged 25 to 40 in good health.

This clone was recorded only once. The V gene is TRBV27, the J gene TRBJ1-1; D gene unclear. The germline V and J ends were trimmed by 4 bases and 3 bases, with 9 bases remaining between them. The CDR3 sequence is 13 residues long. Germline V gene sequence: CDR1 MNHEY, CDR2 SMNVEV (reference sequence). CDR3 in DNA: TGTGCCAGCAGTTCCCCCCGGTACACTGAAGCTTTCTTT. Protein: CASSSPRYTEAFF.

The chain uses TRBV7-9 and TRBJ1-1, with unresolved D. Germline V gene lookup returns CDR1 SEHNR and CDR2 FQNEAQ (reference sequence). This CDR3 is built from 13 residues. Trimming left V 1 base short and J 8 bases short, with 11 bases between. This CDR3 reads CASSLEVGKEAFF. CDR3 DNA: TGTGCCAGCAGCTTAGAGGTGGGGAAGGAAGCTTTCTTT.

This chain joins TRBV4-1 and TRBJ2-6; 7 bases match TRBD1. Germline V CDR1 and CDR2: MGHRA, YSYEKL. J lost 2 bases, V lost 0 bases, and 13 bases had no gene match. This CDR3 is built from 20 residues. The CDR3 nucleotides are TGCGCCAGCAGCCAAGATCCCGAGACAGGGTGGGGAGCTGGGGCCAACGTCCTGACTTTC. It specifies CASSQDPETGWGAGANVLTF.

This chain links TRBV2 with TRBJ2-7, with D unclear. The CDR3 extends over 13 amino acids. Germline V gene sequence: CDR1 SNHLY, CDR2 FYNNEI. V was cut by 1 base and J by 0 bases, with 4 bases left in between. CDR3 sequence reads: CASSEDVSYEQYF. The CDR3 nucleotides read TGTGCCAGCAGTGAAGACGTCTCCTACGAGCAGTACTTC.

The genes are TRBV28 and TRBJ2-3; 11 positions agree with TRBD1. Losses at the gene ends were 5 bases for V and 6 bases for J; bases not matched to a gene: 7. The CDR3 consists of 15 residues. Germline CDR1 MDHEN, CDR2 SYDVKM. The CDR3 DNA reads TGTGCCAGCAGTCCCCGGGACAGGGGGACTGATACGCAGTATTTT. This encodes CASSPRDRGTDTQYF. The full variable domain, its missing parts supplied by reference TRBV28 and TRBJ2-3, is DVKVTQSSRYLVKRTGEKVFLECVQDMDHENMFWYRQDPGLGLRLIYFSYDVKMKEKGDIPEGYSVSREKKERFSLILESASTNQTSMYLCASSPRDRGTDTQYFGPGTRLTVL.

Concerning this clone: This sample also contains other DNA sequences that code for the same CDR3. The CDR3 DNA sequence: TGTGCCAGTAGTATAGGCTCCTACGAGCAGTACTTC. It yields the protein CASSIGSYEQYF. The chain has TRBV19 and TRBJ2-7; D gene uncertain. This CDR3 contains 12 residues. Deletions cut 1 base from V and 0 bases from J, with 1 base between. Germline CDR1 is LNHDA and CDR2 is SQIVND (reference sequence).

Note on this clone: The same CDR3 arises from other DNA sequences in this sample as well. DNA for the CDR3: TGTGCCAGCAGCTTAGCAGGGGGTCGTAATGAGCAGTTCTTC. Encoded protein: CASSLAGGRNEQFF. This chain links TRBV7-9 with TRBJ2-1, with D maybe TRBD1 (6 bases). The length of the CDR3 is 14 residues. Trimming removed 0 bases at V and 7 bases at J, with 10 bases between. CDR1 is SEHNR and CDR2 is FQNEAQ in the germline V gene (reference sequence).

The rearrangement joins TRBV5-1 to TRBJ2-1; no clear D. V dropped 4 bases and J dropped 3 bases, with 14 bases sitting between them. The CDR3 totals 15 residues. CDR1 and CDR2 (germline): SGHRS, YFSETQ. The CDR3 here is CASSRVGSRYNEQFF. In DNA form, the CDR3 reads TGCGCCAGCAGCCGCGTGGGTAGCCGCTACAATGAGCAGTTCTTC.

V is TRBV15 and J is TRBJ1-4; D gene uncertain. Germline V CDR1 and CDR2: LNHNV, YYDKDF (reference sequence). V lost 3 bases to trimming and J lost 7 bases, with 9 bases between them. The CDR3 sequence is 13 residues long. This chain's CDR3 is CATSRPPGEKLFF. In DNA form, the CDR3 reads TGTGCCACCAGCAGGCCCCCAGGTGAAAAACTGTTTTTT.

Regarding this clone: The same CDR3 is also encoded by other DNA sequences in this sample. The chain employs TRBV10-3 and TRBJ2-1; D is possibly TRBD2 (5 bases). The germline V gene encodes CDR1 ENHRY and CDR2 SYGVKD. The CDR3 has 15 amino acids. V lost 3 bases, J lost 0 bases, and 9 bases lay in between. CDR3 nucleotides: TGTGCCATCAGTGAACGTGGGAGCTCCTACAATGAGCAGTTCTTC. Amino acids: CAISERGSSYNEQFF.

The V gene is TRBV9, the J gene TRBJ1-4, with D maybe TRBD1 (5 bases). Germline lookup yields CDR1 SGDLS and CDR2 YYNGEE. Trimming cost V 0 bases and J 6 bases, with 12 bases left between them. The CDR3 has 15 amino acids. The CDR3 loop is CASSVGSREYEKLFF. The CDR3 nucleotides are TGTGCCAGCAGCGTAGGTTCCAGGGAGTATGAAAAACTGTTTTTT.